A selection of T cell receptor beta chains follows, all from one sample in a study of blood T cell repertoires in COVID-19. Using immunoSEQ multiplex PCR, the repertoire was profiled, and TCRdb retains in-frame clones only, with some absent. The sample lists some 200,000 clones, around 83% seen once, with approximately 1.3% in the top ten. The sample taken for sequencing was PBMCs or T cells enriched from blood (not recorded which). The receptors were sampled from a woman aged 40 to 49 with acute COVID-19. The CDR3 runs from the conserved cysteine through the conserved F or W. Each record gives: V gene, D gene, clone size, J gene, CDR3 DNA, CDR3 protein. D genes are given only for firm matches. Only part of the rows carry a size: once, few, many, or a class if the clone is expanded.

v_call: TRBV12-3/TRBV12-4
d_call: .
clone_size: .
j_call: TRBJ1-1
cdr3_nt: TGTGCCAGCAGTAACAGGGAAACTGAAGCTTTCTTT
cdr3_aa: CASSNRETEAFF

v_call: TRBV7-8
d_call: .
clone_size: .
j_call: TRBJ2-3
cdr3_nt: TGTGCCAGCAGCTTAATAGGGGGTGGGCCAGGTACGCAGTATTTT
cdr3_aa: CASSLIGGGPGTQYF

v_call: TRBV18
d_call: .
clone_size: .
j_call: TRBJ1-2
cdr3_nt: TGTGCCAGCTCACCCCCACTCCCAGGTGGCTACACCTTC
cdr3_aa: CASSPPLPGGYTF

v_call: TRBV29-1
d_call: .
clone_size: .
j_call: TRBJ1-1
cdr3_nt: TGCAGCGTTGAAGATCTCAGGTCAAGGGGGGCTTTCTTT
cdr3_aa: CSVEDLRSRGAFF

v_call: TRBV6-6
d_call: .
clone_size: .
j_call: TRBJ1-5
cdr3_nt: TGTGCCAGCATGTCTGCGGATCTTGGCAATCAGCCCCAGCATTTT
cdr3_aa: CASMSADLGNQPQHF

v_call: TRBV5-4
d_call: .
clone_size: .
j_call: TRBJ1-2
cdr3_nt: TGTGCCAGCAGCCCGGGGGGAAACGGCTACACCTTC
cdr3_aa: CASSPGGNGYTF

v_call: TRBV15
d_call: .
clone_size: .
j_call: TRBJ1-5
cdr3_nt: TGTGCCACCAGCATGGGCCCTAATCAGCCCCAGCATTTT
cdr3_aa: CATSMGPNQPQHF

v_call: TRBV18
d_call: .
clone_size: .
j_call: TRBJ1-6
cdr3_nt: TGTGCCAGCTCACCTGAGATTCGGGGTAATTCACCCCTCCACTTT
cdr3_aa: CASSPEIRGNSPLHF

v_call: TRBV19
d_call: TRBD1
clone_size: .
j_call: TRBJ2-3
cdr3_nt: TGTGCCACCTCCCCGACAGGGAGTTTCACAGATACGCAGTATTTT
cdr3_aa: CATSPTGSFTDTQYF

v_call: TRBV5-4
d_call: .
clone_size: .
j_call: TRBJ2-2
cdr3_nt: TGTGCCAGCAGCCATTTCCCAGGGGAGCTGTTTTTT
cdr3_aa: CASSHFPGELFF

v_call: TRBV5-5
d_call: .
clone_size: .
j_call: TRBJ1-1
cdr3_nt: TGTGCCAGCAGACAGATGAACACTGAAGCTTTCTTT
cdr3_aa: CASRQMNTEAFF

v_call: TRBV12-3/TRBV12-4
d_call: TRBD1
clone_size: .
j_call: TRBJ2-7
cdr3_nt: TGTGCCATCCTAAAACAGGGGGCCTACGAGCAGTACTTC
cdr3_aa: CAILKQGAYEQYF

v_call: TRBV6-5
d_call: TRBD1
clone_size: .
j_call: TRBJ1-2
cdr3_nt: TGTGCCAGCAGTAGACAGGGTTGGAATGGCTACACCTTC
cdr3_aa: CASSRQGWNGYTF

v_call: TRBV27
d_call: .
clone_size: .
j_call: TRBJ1-5
cdr3_nt: TGTGCCAGCAGTCCAGTACCTTATAGCAATCAGCCCCAGCATTTT
cdr3_aa: CASSPVPYSNQPQHF

v_call: TRBV6-5
d_call: .
clone_size: .
j_call: TRBJ2-2
cdr3_nt: TGTGCCAGCAGACCTAAATTCCGGAGCACCGGGGAGCTGTTTTTT
cdr3_aa: CASRPKFRSTGELFF

v_call: TRBV14
d_call: .
clone_size: .
j_call: TRBJ2-7
cdr3_nt: TGTGCCAGCAGCCAAGCCCTACTAGGCGAGCAGTACTTC
cdr3_aa: CASSQALLGEQYF

v_call: TRBV7-2
d_call: TRBD2
clone_size: .
j_call: TRBJ2-5
cdr3_nt: TGTGCCAGCAGCTTAAGTGGGGGGACTAGCGGGTCTCAAGAGACCCAGTACTTC
cdr3_aa: CASSLSGGTSGSQETQYF

v_call: TRBV11-2
d_call: TRBD2
clone_size: once
j_call: TRBJ2-2
cdr3_nt: TGTGCCAGCAGCTTAGATCGAACTAGCGGGAGTGGTGGATCCGGGGAGCTGTTTTTT
cdr3_aa: CASSLDRTSGSGGSGELFF

v_call: TRBV24-1
d_call: TRBD2
clone_size: .
j_call: TRBJ2-3
cdr3_nt: TGTGCCACCAGTGGCCAGACTAGCGGGGGAGCAGATACGCAGTATTTT
cdr3_aa: CATSGQTSGGADTQYF

v_call: TRBV30
d_call: TRBD1
clone_size: .
j_call: TRBJ1-1
cdr3_nt: TGTGCCTGGAGGAATTGGGGACAGGGAGCCACTGAAGCTTTCTTT
cdr3_aa: CAWRNWGQGATEAFF

v_call: TRBV7-3
d_call: .
clone_size: .
j_call: TRBJ2-2
cdr3_nt: TGTGCCAGCAGCCCCGGCGGGGAAAACACCGGGGAGCTGTTTTTT
cdr3_aa: CASSPGGENTGELFF

v_call: TRBV5-4
d_call: TRBD2
clone_size: .
j_call: TRBJ2-1
cdr3_nt: TGTGCCAGCAGCTCTTTAGCGGGGGGGCTTAATGAGCAGTTCTTC
cdr3_aa: CASSSLAGGLNEQFF

v_call: TRBV13
d_call: TRBD2
clone_size: few
j_call: TRBJ2-3
cdr3_nt: TGTGCCAGCAGCTTAGACGGACTAGCGGGAGCGACAGATACGCAGTATTTT
cdr3_aa: CASSLDGLAGATDTQYF

v_call: TRBV7-9
d_call: .
clone_size: .
j_call: TRBJ1-1
cdr3_nt: TGTGCCAGCAGCCAACCCAGGGGTACATGGAACACTGAAGCTTTCTTT
cdr3_aa: CASSQPRGTWNTEAFF

v_call: TRBV5-5
d_call: .
clone_size: .
j_call: TRBJ2-4
cdr3_nt: TGTGCCAGCAGCTTGGGGGGAGACCTAGCCAAAAACATTCAGTACTTC
cdr3_aa: CASSLGGDLAKNIQYF

v_call: TRBV13
d_call: TRBD1
clone_size: .
j_call: TRBJ1-4
cdr3_nt: TGTGCCAGCACCTTGAGCGGGACAGGGGATGAAAAACTGTTTTTT
cdr3_aa: CASTLSGTGDEKLFF

v_call: TRBV3-1/TRBV3-2
d_call: .
clone_size: .
j_call: TRBJ1-1
cdr3_nt: TGTGCCAGCAGCCAAGCGGGTCTAGAAGCTTTCTTT
cdr3_aa: CASSQAGLEAFF

v_call: TRBV7-3
d_call: TRBD1
clone_size: .
j_call: TRBJ2-1
cdr3_nt: TGTGCCAGCAGCCTACAGGGGAGAAATGAGCAGTTCTTC
cdr3_aa: CASSLQGRNEQFF

v_call: TRBV6-2/TRBV6-3
d_call: .
clone_size: .
j_call: TRBJ2-3
cdr3_nt: TGTGCCAGCAGTTCGCCGACACAAAGTCTCGATACGCAGTATTTT
cdr3_aa: CASSSPTQSLDTQYF

v_call: TRBV11-1
d_call: TRBD1
clone_size: .
j_call: TRBJ2-1
cdr3_nt: TGTGCCAGCAGCTTCGGGACAGGGAGTGAAGAGCAGTTCTTC
cdr3_aa: CASSFGTGSEEQFF

v_call: TRBV18
d_call: .
clone_size: few
j_call: TRBJ2-7
cdr3_nt: TGTGCCAGCTCACCAGAATCGACAGGCCTCGAGCAGTACTTC
cdr3_aa: CASSPESTGLEQYF

v_call: TRBV29-1
d_call: TRBD1
clone_size: .
j_call: TRBJ2-7
cdr3_nt: TGCAGCGTAGGGACAGGAGCCTACGAGCAGTACTTC
cdr3_aa: CSVGTGAYEQYF

v_call: TRBV5-1
d_call: TRBD2
clone_size: .
j_call: TRBJ2-5
cdr3_nt: TGCGCCAGCAGACAAGGCGGGGGGCCGCAAGAGACCCAGTACTTC
cdr3_aa: CASRQGGGPQETQYF

v_call: TRBV12-3/TRBV12-4
d_call: .
clone_size: .
j_call: TRBJ2-7
cdr3_nt: TGTGCCAGCGGTTCGCGCGAGCAGTACTTC
cdr3_aa: CASGSREQYF

v_call: TRBV7-2
d_call: .
clone_size: .
j_call: TRBJ1-6
cdr3_nt: TGTGCCAGCAGCCCTAAAGCGGCAGCCGGATATAATTCACCCCTCCACTTT
cdr3_aa: CASSPKAAAGYNSPLHF

v_call: TRBV11-1
d_call: .
clone_size: once
j_call: TRBJ2-7
cdr3_nt: TGTGCCAGCAGCTTAACCCAGTACGAGCAGTACTTC
cdr3_aa: CASSLTQYEQYF

v_call: TRBV27
d_call: .
clone_size: .
j_call: TRBJ1-1
cdr3_nt: TGTGCCAGCAGTTTATTAGGGGGGCGGGGGACTGAAGCTTTCTTT
cdr3_aa: CASSLLGGRGTEAFF

v_call: TRBV5-1
d_call: .
clone_size: .
j_call: TRBJ1-6
cdr3_nt: TGCGCCAGCAGCCTTCAGACGGGTTCACCCCTCCACTTT
cdr3_aa: CASSLQTGSPLHF

v_call: TRBV19
d_call: .
clone_size: .
j_call: TRBJ1-5
cdr3_nt: TGTGCCAGTGCCTACGGGGACAATGGACAGCCCCAGCATTTT
cdr3_aa: CASAYGDNGQPQHF

v_call: TRBV7-3
d_call: .
clone_size: .
j_call: TRBJ1-1
cdr3_nt: TGTGCCAGCAGCTTAATGGGAGGGGTAAACACTGAAGCTTTCTTT
cdr3_aa: CASSLMGGVNTEAFF

v_call: TRBV6-4
d_call: .
clone_size: .
j_call: TRBJ1-1
cdr3_nt: TGTGCCAGCAGTGACTCAGCAGGGGAGCCCCTGAACACTGAAGCTTTCTTT
cdr3_aa: CASSDSAGEPLNTEAFF

v_call: TRBV4-1
d_call: TRBD2
clone_size: once
j_call: TRBJ2-7
cdr3_nt: TGCGCCAGCAGCCAAGGAGGACTAGCTCGGAGGGAGCAGTACTTC
cdr3_aa: CASSQGGLARREQYF

v_call: TRBV5-1
d_call: .
clone_size: .
j_call: TRBJ2-6
cdr3_nt: TGCGCCAGCAGCAAGGGACTTGCCCCCTTGGGGGCTGGGGCCAACGTCCTGACTTTC
cdr3_aa: CASSKGLAPLGAGANVLTF

v_call: TRBV7-3
d_call: TRBD1
clone_size: .
j_call: TRBJ1-1
cdr3_nt: TGTGCCAGCAGCTCGGGACAGGGCACTGAAGCTTTCTTT
cdr3_aa: CASSSGQGTEAFF

v_call: TRBV19
d_call: .
clone_size: .
j_call: TRBJ2-3
cdr3_nt: TGTGCCAGTAGCCTTAGCAGAACAGATACGCAGTATTTT
cdr3_aa: CASSLSRTDTQYF

v_call: TRBV11-2
d_call: .
clone_size: .
j_call: TRBJ1-1
cdr3_nt: TGTGCCAGCAGCTCAGGATTGAACACTGAAGCTTTCTTT
cdr3_aa: CASSSGLNTEAFF

v_call: TRBV7-3
d_call: TRBD1
clone_size: many
j_call: TRBJ2-7
cdr3_nt: TGTGCCAGCAGCTCCCAGGGGGCAGTTAACGAGCAGTACTTC
cdr3_aa: CASSSQGAVNEQYF

v_call: TRBV7-2
d_call: .
clone_size: once
j_call: TRBJ1-1
cdr3_nt: TGTGCCAGCAGCCCGGACTTCCTCACTGAAGCTTTCTTT
cdr3_aa: CASSPDFLTEAFF